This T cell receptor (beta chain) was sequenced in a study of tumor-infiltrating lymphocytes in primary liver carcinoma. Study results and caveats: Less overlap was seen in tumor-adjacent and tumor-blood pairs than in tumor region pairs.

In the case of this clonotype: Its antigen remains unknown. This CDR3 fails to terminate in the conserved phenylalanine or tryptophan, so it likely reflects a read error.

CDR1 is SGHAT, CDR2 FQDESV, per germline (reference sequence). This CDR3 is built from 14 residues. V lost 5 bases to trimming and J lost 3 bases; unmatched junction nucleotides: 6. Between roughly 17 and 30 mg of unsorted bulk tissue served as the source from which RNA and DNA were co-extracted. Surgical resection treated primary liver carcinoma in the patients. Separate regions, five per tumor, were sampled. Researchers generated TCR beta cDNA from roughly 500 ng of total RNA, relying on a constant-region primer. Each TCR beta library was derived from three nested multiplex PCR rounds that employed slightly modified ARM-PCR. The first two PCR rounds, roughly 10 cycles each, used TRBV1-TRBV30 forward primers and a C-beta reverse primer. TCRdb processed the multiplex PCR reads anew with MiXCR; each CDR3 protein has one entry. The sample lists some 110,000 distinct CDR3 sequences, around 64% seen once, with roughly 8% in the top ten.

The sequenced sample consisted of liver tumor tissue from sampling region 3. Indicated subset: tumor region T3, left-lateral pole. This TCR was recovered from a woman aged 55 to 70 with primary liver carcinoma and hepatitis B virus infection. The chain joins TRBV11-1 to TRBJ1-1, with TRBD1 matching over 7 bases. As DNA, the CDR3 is TGTGCCAGCAGCCCGGACAGGCTGGACACTGAAGCTTTCTCT. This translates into CASSPDRLDTEAFS.